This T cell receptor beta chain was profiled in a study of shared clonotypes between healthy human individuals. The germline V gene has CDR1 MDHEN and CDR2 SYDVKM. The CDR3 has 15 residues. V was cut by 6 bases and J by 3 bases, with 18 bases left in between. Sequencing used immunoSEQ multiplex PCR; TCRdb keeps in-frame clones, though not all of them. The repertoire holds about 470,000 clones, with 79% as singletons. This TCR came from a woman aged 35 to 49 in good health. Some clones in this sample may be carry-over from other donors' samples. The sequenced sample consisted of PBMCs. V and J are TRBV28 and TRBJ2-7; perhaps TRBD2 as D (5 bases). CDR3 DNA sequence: TGTGCCAGCAGCCCACCGGGGAGCCTCTACTACGAGCAGTACTTC. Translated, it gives CASSPPGSLYYEQYF.